The clone carrying this TCR beta chain was found a few times. Its antigen is not identified. The CDR3 is made up of 15 amino acids. V dropped 7 bases and J dropped 1 base, with 14 bases sitting between them. Germline CDR1 MDHEN, CDR2 SYDVKM. These data originate in a study of blood T cells in healthy people across ages. Points from the study as a whole: The fall in TCR beta diversity per million T cells was roughly linear with age.

There were healthy Caucasian individuals from Russia, aged about 6 to 100, serving as donors. PBMCs, at least 6 million per sample, were isolated. Combining a sample-barcoded 5' primer with a J-beta primer mix, a second PCR ran for about 6 to 11 cycles. Sequencing recovered at least 2.5 million CDR3-containing paired-end reads from each sample. TCRdb re-called the 5' RACE reads with MiXCR, one entry per CDR3 protein. The table has 1.5 million to 2 million distinct CDR3 sequences, about 30% seen once. The chain carries TRBV28 and TRBJ1-5; D remains unclear. The TCR comes from a woman in her 30s in good health. The sample was blood. The CDR3 DNA follows: TGTGCCAGCAAATCGCTGTTATCGAGCAATCAGCCCCAGCATTTT. This gives the protein CASKSLLSSNQPQHF.